This is a list of T cell receptor beta chains from one sample in a study of blood T cell repertoires in COVID-19. The assay was immunoSEQ multiplex PCR, and TCRdb's table has in-frame clones only and misses some. The sample yields 200,000 to 250,000 clones, about 85% seen once. The sequencing input was PBMCs or T cells enriched from blood (not recorded which). Receptor source: a man aged 30 to 39 who had recovered from COVID-19. The CDR3 runs from the conserved cysteine through the conserved F or W. The D gene is left open where the match is weak. Part of the rows lack a size; the others show once, few, many or a class for expanded clones.

CDR3 protein: CASSFRIGQGSNTIYF
CDR3 DNA: TGTGCCAGCAGCTTCCGCATCGGACAGGGGTCCAACACCATATATTTT
J gene: TRBJ1-3
V gene: TRBV7-9
D gene: TRBD1
clone size: NA
CDR3 length: 16

CDR3 protein: CASSNTSIYNEQFF
CDR3 DNA: TGTGCCAGCTCGAATACCAGTATATACAATGAGCAGTTCTTC
J gene: TRBJ2-1
V gene: TRBV19
D gene: NA
clone size: NA
CDR3 length: 14

CDR3 protein: CASSLVENQPQHF
CDR3 DNA: TGTGCCAGCAGCTTAGTAGAGAATCAGCCCCAGCATTTT
J gene: TRBJ1-5
V gene: TRBV7-8
D gene: NA
clone size: NA
CDR3 length: 13

CDR3 protein: CSASETVRETQYF
CDR3 DNA: TGCAGTGCTAGTGAGACTGTAAGGGAGACCCAGTACTTC
J gene: TRBJ2-5
V gene: TRBV20-1
D gene: NA
clone size: NA
CDR3 length: 13

CDR3 protein: CASSLGPKAGADTEAFF
CDR3 DNA: TGTGCCAGCAGCTTAGGGCCTAAAGCAGGGGCTGACACTGAAGCTTTCTTT
J gene: TRBJ1-1
V gene: TRBV13
D gene: NA
clone size: NA
CDR3 length: 17

CDR3 protein: CASIAAGEPTKQYF
CDR3 DNA: TGTGCCAGCATAGCAGCGGGCGAGCCTACGAAGCAGTACTTC
J gene: TRBJ2-7
V gene: TRBV25-1
D gene: NA
clone size: NA
CDR3 length: 14

CDR3 protein: CASSGLDRTNEKLFF
CDR3 DNA: TGCGCCAGCAGCGGCTTGGACAGAACTAATGAAAAACTGTTTTTT
J gene: TRBJ1-4
V gene: TRBV4-1
D gene: NA
clone size: NA
CDR3 length: 15

CDR3 protein: CASSFQGSNSPLHF
CDR3 DNA: TGTGCCAGCAGCTTCCAGGGAAGTAATTCACCCCTCCACTTT
J gene: TRBJ1-6
V gene: TRBV13
D gene: NA
clone size: NA
CDR3 length: 14

CDR3 protein: CASSGDWNSYEQYF
CDR3 DNA: TGCGCCAGCAGCGGGGACTGGAACTCCTACGAGCAGTACTTC
J gene: TRBJ2-7
V gene: TRBV5-1
D gene: NA
clone size: NA
CDR3 length: 14

CDR3 protein: CASSLATMAYEQYF
CDR3 DNA: TGCGCCAGCAGCTTGGCCACTATGGCCTACGAGCAGTACTTC
J gene: TRBJ2-7
V gene: TRBV5-1
D gene: NA
clone size: NA
CDR3 length: 14

CDR3 protein: CASNRDSSTGTNTEAFF
CDR3 DNA: TGTGCCAGTAACCGCGACTCTTCGACAGGGACGAACACTGAAGCTTTCTTT
J gene: TRBJ1-1
V gene: TRBV19
D gene: TRBD1
clone size: NA
CDR3 length: 17

CDR3 protein: CATGTTYGYTF
CDR3 DNA: TGTGCCACAGGGACAACCTATGGCTACACCTTC
J gene: TRBJ1-2
V gene: TRBV27
D gene: NA
clone size: NA
CDR3 length: 11

CDR3 protein: CTFSQGAPQETQYF
CDR3 DNA: TGCACCTTTTCGCAGGGGGCCCCTCAAGAGACCCAGTACTTC
J gene: TRBJ2-5
V gene: TRBV29-1
D gene: TRBD1
clone size: NA
CDR3 length: 14

CDR3 protein: CASSIEGGTGVRGNQPQHF
CDR3 DNA: TGTGCCAGTAGTATAGAGGGGGGGACGGGTGTTCGAGGCAATCAGCCCCAGCATTTT
J gene: TRBJ1-5
V gene: TRBV19
D gene: NA
clone size: few
CDR3 length: 19

CDR3 protein: CASSSGGRVYGYTF
CDR3 DNA: TGTGCCAGCAGTTCCGGGGGGCGGGTCTATGGCTACACCTTC
J gene: TRBJ1-2
V gene: TRBV28
D gene: NA
clone size: NA
CDR3 length: 14

CDR3 protein: CASIVTRGRGGFF
CDR3 DNA: TGTGCCAGCATCGTTACTCGAGGGAGGGGGGGTTTCTTT
J gene: TRBJ1-1
V gene: TRBV2
D gene: NA
clone size: NA
CDR3 length: 13

CDR3 protein: CASSIPGRYEQYF
CDR3 DNA: TGTGCCAGCAGCATCCCAGGGCGCTACGAGCAGTACTTC
J gene: TRBJ2-7
V gene: TRBV7-2
D gene: NA
clone size: NA
CDR3 length: 13

CDR3 protein: CASISGGASTDTQYF
CDR3 DNA: TGTGCCAGCATCTCAGGGGGAGCTAGCACAGATACGCAGTATTTT
J gene: TRBJ2-3
V gene: TRBV2
D gene: TRBD1
clone size: NA
CDR3 length: 15

CDR3 protein: CASTQRGHAIGYGYTF
CDR3 DNA: TGTGCCAGCACCCAAAGAGGACACGCTATCGGGTATGGCTACACCTTC
J gene: TRBJ1-2
V gene: TRBV4-2
D gene: NA
clone size: few
CDR3 length: 16

CDR3 protein: CASSLETGNSPLHF
CDR3 DNA: TGTGCCAGCAGCTTAGAGACAGGGAATTCACCCCTCCACTTT
J gene: TRBJ1-6
V gene: TRBV7-9
D gene: TRBD1
clone size: NA
CDR3 length: 14

CDR3 protein: CASSQMGQGNGYTF
CDR3 DNA: TGTGCCAGCAGCCAGATGGGACAGGGTAATGGCTACACCTTC
J gene: TRBJ1-2
V gene: TRBV3-1/TRBV3-2
D gene: TRBD1
clone size: NA
CDR3 length: 14

CDR3 protein: CASREHRDLGAFF
CDR3 DNA: TGTGCCAGCAGGGAGCACAGGGATTTGGGCGCTTTCTTT
J gene: TRBJ1-1
V gene: TRBV6-5
D gene: NA
clone size: NA
CDR3 length: 13

CDR3 protein: CASSFMGSYSPLHF
CDR3 DNA: TGTGCCAGCAGTTTTATGGGCTCTTATTCACCCCTCCACTTT
J gene: TRBJ1-6
V gene: TRBV28
D gene: NA
clone size: NA
CDR3 length: 14

CDR3 protein: CASSHEQGAGANEKLFF
CDR3 DNA: TGCGCCAGCAGCCATGAACAGGGGGCTGGGGCTAATGAAAAACTGTTTTTT
J gene: TRBJ1-4
V gene: TRBV4-3
D gene: TRBD1
clone size: few
CDR3 length: 17

CDR3 protein: CASSSDRGAGELFF
CDR3 DNA: TGTGCCAGCAGCTCGGACAGGGGCGCCGGGGAGCTGTTTTTT
J gene: TRBJ2-2
V gene: TRBV11-3
D gene: TRBD1
clone size: NA
CDR3 length: 14

CDR3 protein: CASSQGRQGAYNEQFF
CDR3 DNA: TGCGCCAGCAGCCAAGGGCGACAGGGGGCCTACAATGAGCAGTTCTTC
J gene: TRBJ2-1
V gene: TRBV4-1
D gene: TRBD1
clone size: NA
CDR3 length: 16

CDR3 protein: CASRLAVGLAGGNGYNEQFF
CDR3 DNA: TGTGCAAGTCGCTTAGCGGTAGGGCTAGCGGGGGGAAATGGGTACAATGAGCAGTTCTTC
J gene: TRBJ2-1
V gene: TRBV12-2
D gene: NA
clone size: NA
CDR3 length: 20

CDR3 protein: CASSDSGQGTDTQYF
CDR3 DNA: TGTGCCAGCAGTGACTCGGGACAGGGCACAGATACGCAGTATTTT
J gene: TRBJ2-3
V gene: TRBV6-4
D gene: TRBD1
clone size: NA
CDR3 length: 15

CDR3 protein: CASSIVASPLHF
CDR3 DNA: TGTGCCAGTAGTATTGTTGCGTCACCCCTCCACTTT
J gene: TRBJ1-6
V gene: TRBV19
D gene: NA
clone size: NA
CDR3 length: 12

CDR3 protein: CASSLVAGRTEAFF
CDR3 DNA: TGTGCCAGCAGCTTGGTGGCAGGGAGGACTGAAGCTTTCTTT
J gene: TRBJ1-1
V gene: TRBV7-2
D gene: NA
clone size: NA
CDR3 length: 14

CDR3 protein: CASSLDRQGYTF
CDR3 DNA: TGTGCCAGCAGCTTAGATCGACAGGGCTACACCTTC
J gene: TRBJ1-2
V gene: TRBV7-9
D gene: NA
clone size: once
CDR3 length: 12

CDR3 protein: CASSSLAVAGFDEQFF
CDR3 DNA: TGTGCCAGCAGCTCCCTCGCGGTAGCGGGTTTTGATGAGCAGTTCTTC
J gene: TRBJ2-1
V gene: TRBV7-3
D gene: TRBD2
clone size: NA
CDR3 length: 16

CDR3 protein: CASDNGGRSNQPQHF
CDR3 DNA: TGTGCCAGCGATAACGGGGGAAGGAGCAATCAGCCCCAGCATTTT
J gene: TRBJ1-5
V gene: TRBV10-3
D gene: NA
clone size: NA
CDR3 length: 15

CDR3 protein: CATSRDRGSFPEQFF
CDR3 DNA: TGTGCCACCAGCAGAGACCGAGGCAGTTTCCCTGAGCAGTTCTTC
J gene: TRBJ2-1
V gene: TRBV15
D gene: NA
clone size: NA
CDR3 length: 15

CDR3 protein: CSVGRAGTDTQYF
CDR3 DNA: TGCAGCGTTGGGCGGGCAGGCACAGATACGCAGTATTTT
J gene: TRBJ2-3
V gene: TRBV29-1
D gene: NA
clone size: NA
CDR3 length: 13

CDR3 protein: CAWSPTDTIYF
CDR3 DNA: TGTGCCTGGAGTCCCACGGACACCATATATTTT
J gene: TRBJ1-3
V gene: TRBV30
D gene: NA
clone size: NA
CDR3 length: 11

CDR3 protein: CASSPGQGWYGYTF
CDR3 DNA: TGTGCCAGCAGCCCCGGACAGGGTTGGTATGGCTACACCTTC
J gene: TRBJ1-2
V gene: TRBV7-2
D gene: TRBD1
clone size: NA
CDR3 length: 14

CDR3 protein: CAWNPGQGSEKLFF
CDR3 DNA: TGTGCCTGGAACCCGGGACAGGGGAGTGAAAAACTGTTTTTT
J gene: TRBJ1-4
V gene: TRBV30
D gene: TRBD1
clone size: NA
CDR3 length: 14

CDR3 protein: CASSIFGRARSYEQYF
CDR3 DNA: TGTGCCAGTAGTATCTTTGGGAGGGCCAGGTCCTACGAGCAGTACTTC
J gene: TRBJ2-7
V gene: TRBV19
D gene: TRBD2
clone size: NA
CDR3 length: 16

CDR3 protein: CASRGGGWAEAFF
CDR3 DNA: TGTGCCAGCAGGGGAGGGGGTTGGGCTGAAGCTTTCTTT
J gene: TRBJ1-1
V gene: TRBV12-3/TRBV12-4
D gene: NA
clone size: few
CDR3 length: 13

CDR3 protein: CASSLSAGGSNEQFF
CDR3 DNA: TGTGCCAGCAGCCTGTCAGCGGGAGGGAGCAATGAGCAGTTCTTC
J gene: TRBJ2-1
V gene: TRBV3-1/TRBV3-2
D gene: TRBD2
clone size: few
CDR3 length: 15

CDR3 protein: CASSFSWGPGYEQYF
CDR3 DNA: TGCGCCAGCAGCTTCTCATGGGGGCCGGGGTACGAGCAGTACTTC
J gene: TRBJ2-7
V gene: TRBV5-1
D gene: NA
clone size: NA
CDR3 length: 15

CDR3 protein: CASSFGGQGVTYEQYF
CDR3 DNA: TGTGCCAGCAGTTTCGGGGGACAGGGGGTAACCTACGAGCAGTACTTC
J gene: TRBJ2-7
V gene: TRBV28
D gene: TRBD1
clone size: NA
CDR3 length: 16